This T cell receptor (beta chain) stems from a study of CD8 T cells in Susac syndrome (dated by TCRdb to the late 2010s). In terms of the full investigation: The study used repertoire sequencing to test whether antigen drove CD8+ T cell activation and differentiation in Susac syndrome. Paper-wide results and their limitations: The TCR sequencing and HLA analysis was acknowledged to have included a relatively small number of individuals.

RNA was extracted using the RNeasy kit, and roughly 0.5 to 1 microgram was reverse transcribed with random hexamers. The immunoSEQ multiplex PCR assay, which covers 54 Vbeta and 13 Jbeta segments, was used to amplify TCR beta CDR3 regions. PCR amplification bias was corrected using a synthetic template baseline for primer optimization and computational correction. In the authors' own workflow: Reads were assigned to V, D and J genes according to IMGT and analyzed in immunoSEQ Analyzer, with only productive sequences retained. Clonality was computed as one minus Shannon entropy normalized by log2 of the number of productive unique sequences. Public and private clones were assessed among the 100 most prevalent clones of each patient and control. Susac-specific clones were defined as absent from healthy and MS cohorts, 850 to 1,300 published viral clones and other ImmuneACCESS disease sequences. Starting from the raw public reads, TCRdb applied fastp trimming at Q25, assembled clones with MiXCR and retained in-frame beta chains. Each entry merges the rows of one CDR3 protein and shows their most common DNA and genes. TCRdb's processing, not the authors', yielded these V and J calls. The sample table lists around 160,000 distinct CDR3 sequences, 93% of them with a count of one. Around 0.13% of the sample lies in the top ten.

Peripheral blood CD8+ and CD4+ T cells from healthy donors, Susac syndrome patients and multiple sclerosis patients were profiled by high-throughput TCR beta sequencing. The healthy donors served as controls matched for age and sex. Bulk CD8+ and CD4+ T cells were purified by magnetic negative isolation, whereas CD8+ TEMRA cells were enriched by FACS. Blood was collected in EDTA tubes and processed within 24 hours, with PBMCs isolated through density gradient centrifugation. PBMCs intended for TCR sequencing were cryopreserved in liquid nitrogen and thawed later in a water bath at 37 degrees C. A purity of at least 90% was achieved for sorted or isolated CD4+, CD8+ and CD8+ TEMRA cells. Details on this clonotype: There is no known antigen for this receptor. The record has no base qualities; no much larger clone is one base away.

Spanning cysteine to phenylalanine, the CDR3 consists of 17 amino acids. Only the CDR3 part of the read is kept: 51 bases, read in frame from the first base. CDR1 and CDR2 (KGHSH, LQKENI) derive from the germline V gene. V was cut back by 2 bases and J by 2 bases, leaving a gap of 15 bases between them. Input material: CD4+ T cells from PBMCs. The sequence joins TRBV18 to TRBJ2-2; the D segment could be TRBD1, given 5 matching bases. The TCR was taken from a human donor in good health. The sequenced DNA: TGTGCCAGCTCACCAAACAGCCCAGGGCCTAACACCGGGGAGCTGTTTTTT. Protein translation: CASSPNSPGPNTGELFF.